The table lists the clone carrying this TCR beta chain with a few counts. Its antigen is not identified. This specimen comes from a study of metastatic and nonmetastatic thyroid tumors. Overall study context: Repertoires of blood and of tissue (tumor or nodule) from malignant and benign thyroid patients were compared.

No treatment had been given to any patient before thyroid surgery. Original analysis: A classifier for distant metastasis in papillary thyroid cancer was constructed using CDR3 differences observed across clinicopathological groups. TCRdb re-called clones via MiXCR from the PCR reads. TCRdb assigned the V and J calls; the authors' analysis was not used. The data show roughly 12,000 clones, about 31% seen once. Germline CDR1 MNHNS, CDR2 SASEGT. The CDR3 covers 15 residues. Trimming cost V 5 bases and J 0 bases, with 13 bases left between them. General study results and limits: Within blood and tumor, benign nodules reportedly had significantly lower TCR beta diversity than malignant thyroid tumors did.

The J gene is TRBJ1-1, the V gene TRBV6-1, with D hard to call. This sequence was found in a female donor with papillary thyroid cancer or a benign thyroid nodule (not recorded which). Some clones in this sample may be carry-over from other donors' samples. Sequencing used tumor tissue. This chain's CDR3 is CASSREQYVNTEAFF. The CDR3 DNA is TGTGCCAGCAGTCGGGAACAGTACGTGAACACTGAAGCTTTCTTT.